One sample yielded the 12 T cell receptor beta chains listed below, sequenced in a study of T-cell memory formation after mild COVID-19. Using its own MiXCR run on the 5' RACE reads, TCRdb lists one record per CDR3 protein. There are 350,000 to 450,000 distinct CDR3 sequences in the sample; approximately 29% occur only once, and approximately 12% lies in the top ten. The sequenced material came from PBMCs or a T cell subset sorted from them (not recorded which). These receptors came from an adult woman who had mild COVID-19 (a few samples of this study predate the infection). Cell type and time point are not known.

In this sample, this clonotype turned up a few times. This chain connects TRBV14 to TRBJ2-2; 8 nucleotides match TRBD1. Per germline, CDR1 SGHDN and CDR2 FVKESK. This CDR3 has 17 residues. V shed 4 bases and J 3 bases; nucleotides not matched to a gene: 10. CDR3 region: CASSPRRTGRHTGELFF. The CDR3 DNA sequence: TGTGCCAGCAGCCCTCGGAGGACAGGGAGGCACACCGGGGAGCTGTTTTTT. Filled out from reference TRBV14 and TRBJ2-2, the complete variable domain reads EAGVTQFPSHSVIEKGQTVTLRCDPISGHDNLYWYRRVMGKEIKFLLHFVKESKQDESGMPNNRFLAERTGGTYSTLKVQPAELEDSGVYFCASSPRRTGRHTGELFFGEGSRLTVL.

For the CDR3, the DNA is TGTGCCAGCAGCCCTCTAGCGACCGGGGGGTATTATACGCAGTATTTT. This sequence encodes CASSPLATGGYYTQYF. The chain is built from TRBV6-5 and TRBJ2-3; 7 nucleotides line up with TRBD2. Germline V gene sequence: CDR1 MNHEY, CDR2 SVGAGI. Trimming at V came to 6 bases and at J to 7 bases, leaving 16 bases not matched to a gene. CDR3 length: 16 amino acids.

This clonotype was counted a few times. The chain couples TRBV4-3 to TRBJ2-1; 14 nucleotides line up with TRBD2. J gave up 7 bases and V 3 bases, and 8 bases lay outside the gene matches. This CDR3 has 17 amino acids. Germline CDR1 is LGHNA and CDR2 is YSLEER. The CDR3 nucleotides read TGCGCCAGCAGCCATAGGGAGGGACTAGCGGGAGTTAATGAGCAGTTCTTC. Encoded protein: CASSHREGLAGVNEQFF.

This clonotype was picked up a small number of times. V gene TRBV6-5 combines with J gene TRBJ2-1, with TRBD1 identical over 7 bases. Germline trimming cut 6 bases from V and 3 bases from J; bases unmatched to any gene: 8. Germline CDR1 and CDR2: MNHEY and SVGAGI. The CDR3 spans 15 residues. The CDR3, as DNA: TGTGCCAGCAGGCCACTTGACAGGGTCTACAATGAGCAGTTCTTC. This encodes CASRPLDRVYNEQFF.

The V call is TRBV4-1, the J call TRBJ2-1, with 9 bases identical to TRBD2. Germline V gene sequence: CDR1 MGHRA, CDR2 YSYEKL. This CDR3 is built from 17 residues. V trimming: 3 bases; J trimming: 4 bases; junction bases outside the gene matches: 10. The chain's CDR3 is CASSHLGKRGAYNEQFF. CDR3 nucleotide sequence: TGCGCCAGCAGCCACCTAGGGAAGCGGGGGGCGTACAATGAGCAGTTCTTC.

This clonotype occurred a few times. V usage is TRBV7-9 and J usage is TRBJ2-5; D is possibly TRBD2 (5 bases). V was pared by 2 bases and J by 3 bases, with 7 bases between. The V gene's germline CDR1 is SEHNR and CDR2 FQNEAQ (reference sequence). This CDR3 comprises 13 residues. CDR3 amino acids: CASSLPGEETQYF. CDR3 coding DNA: TGTGCCAGCAGCTTACCCGGGGAAGAGACCCAGTACTTC.

The chain uses TRBV5-1 and TRBJ1-2; D unresolved. Trimming stripped 0 bases from V and 6 bases from J, with 9 bases between. The germline V gene encodes CDR1 SGHRS and CDR2 YFSETQ. This CDR3 comprises 13 residues. The DNA for the CDR3 is TGCGCCAGCAGCTTGGTGGGTGACGATGGCTACACCTTC. It specifies CASSLVGDDGYTF. Based on the CDR3 plus reference TRBV5-1 and TRBJ1-2, the full variable domain is KAGVTQTPRYLIKTRGQQVTLSCSPISGHRSVSWYQQTPGQGLQFLFEYFSETQRNKGNFPGRFSGRQFSNSRSEMNVSTLELGDSALYLCASSLVGDDGYTFGSGTRLTVV.

Only a few counts were recorded for this clonotype. The CDR3 DNA follows: TGTGCCAGCAGTGACCGGGACAGGGGCCCCGGGGAGCTGTTTTTT. It is translated as CASSDRDRGPGELFF. This chain links TRBV12-3 or TRBV12-4 with TRBJ2-2; TRBD1 agrees at 10 bases. V shed 5 bases, J shed 6 bases, and the junction held 6 bases outside the gene matches. This CDR3 comprises 15 residues.

This clonotype was seen only a few times. V is TRBV4-1 and J is TRBJ2-2; D uncertain. The CDR3 runs to 13 residues. V was shortened by 1 base and J by 8 bases, with 8 bases between the two germline ends. Germline assignment: CDR1 MGHRA and CDR2 YSYEKL. In DNA form, the CDR3 reads TGCGCCAGCAGCCAAGTAGGATGGGGGGAGCTGTTTTTT. Residues: CASSQVGWGELFF.

This chain uses TRBV29-1 with TRBJ1-4; the match to TRBD1 covers 7 bases. Germline loops: CDR1 SQVTM, CDR2 ANQGSEA. Trimming removed 6 bases from V and 11 bases from J; junction bases left unmatched: 12. This CDR3 region has 13 residues. The DNA of the CDR3 is TGCAGCGTCGCCCGACAGGGTCCCGGCAAACTGTTTTTT. This codes for CSVARQGPGKLFF.

In this sample, this clonotype turned up a few times. This chain links TRBV20-1 with TRBJ1-2; D is perhaps TRBD1 (6 bases). The CDR3 is 14 residues long. The germline CDR1 and CDR2 sequences are DFQATT and SNEGSKA (reference sequence). V lost 0 bases and J lost 6, with 14 bases in between. CDR3 sequence (DNA): TGCAGTGCTAGAGATTTAGGGGCAGGGGATGGCTACACCTTC. Translated: CSARDLGAGDGYTF.

This clonotype has ten or more counts. The V call is TRBV7-9, the J call TRBJ2-1; D unresolved. Germline CDR1 reads SEHNR; CDR2 reads FQNEAQ (reference sequence). The CDR3 contains 11 residues. V gave up 0 bases and J gave up 6 bases, with 0 bases separating them. CDR3 residues: CASSLANEQFF. CDR3 in DNA: TGTGCCAGCAGCTTAGCCAATGAGCAGTTCTTC.